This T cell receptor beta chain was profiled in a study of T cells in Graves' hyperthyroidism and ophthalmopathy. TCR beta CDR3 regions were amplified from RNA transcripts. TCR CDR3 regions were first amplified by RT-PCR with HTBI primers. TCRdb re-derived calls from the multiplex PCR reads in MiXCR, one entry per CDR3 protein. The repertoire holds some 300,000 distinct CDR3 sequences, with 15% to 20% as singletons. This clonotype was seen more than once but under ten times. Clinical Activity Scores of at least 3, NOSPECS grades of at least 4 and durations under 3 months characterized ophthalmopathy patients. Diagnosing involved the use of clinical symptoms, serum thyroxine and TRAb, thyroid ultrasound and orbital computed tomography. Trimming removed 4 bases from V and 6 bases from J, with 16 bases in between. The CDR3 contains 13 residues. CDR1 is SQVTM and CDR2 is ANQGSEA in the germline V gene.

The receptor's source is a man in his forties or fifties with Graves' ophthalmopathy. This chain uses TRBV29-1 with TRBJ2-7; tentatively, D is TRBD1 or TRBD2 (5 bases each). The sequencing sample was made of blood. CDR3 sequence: CSVGEGSGVEQYF. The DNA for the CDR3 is TGCAGCGTTGGTGAGGGGTCCGGGGTCGAGCAGTACTTC.